These 27 T cell receptor beta chains were sequenced from one sample in a study of T-cell reconstitution after alpha-beta-depleted transplantation in children. Unique molecular identifiers were incorporated into the prepared TCRbeta library. TCRdb re-analysed the PCR reads in MiXCR, keeping a single row per CDR3 protein. Among almost 500,000 distinct CDR3 sequences listed, roughly 10% were seen once. The sample in question was PBMCs, obtained before TCRalphabeta/CD19-depleted stem cell transplant. Every receptor here comes from a child aged 2-15 years with inherited bone marrow failure, due to receive a stem cell transplant.

Many counts were recorded for this clonotype. The chain joins TRBV12-3 or TRBV12-4 to TRBJ2-7; D is perhaps TRBD2 (6 bases). The CDR3 length is 14 residues. Trimming cost V 6 bases and J 6 bases, with 18 bases left between them. The CDR3 is CASRSTSFTLEQYF. DNA of the CDR3: TGTGCCAGCAGATCGACTAGTTTTACCCTCGAGCAGTACTTC.

Many counts were recorded for this clonotype. This chain uses TRBV4-2 with TRBJ1-4; no firm D call. The CDR3 covers 15 residues. In germline, CDR1 is LGHNA, CDR2 YNFKEQ. V shed 0 bases and J shed 7 bases, with 12 bases lying between them. The CDR3, as DNA: TGTGCCAGCAGCCAAGATATGGGGTTTGGTGAAAAACTGTTTTTT. Residues: CASSQDMGFGEKLFF.

A few counts support this clonotype. The chain uses TRBV10-3 and TRBJ2-4; D unclear. The CDR3 runs to 15 residues. Trimming took off 3 bases at V and 0 bases at J, with 9 bases between the two ends. Germline CDR1 ENHRY, CDR2 SYGVKD. The chain's CDR3 is CAISDGVLAKNIQYF. DNA for the CDR3: TGTGCCATCAGTGATGGGGTTCTAGCCAAAAACATTCAGTACTTC.

This rearrangement joins TRBV6-2 or TRBV6-3 to TRBJ2-1; 8 bases agree with TRBD2. The trim removed 5 bases at V and 6 bases at J, leaving 9 bases unmatched. This CDR3 spans 15 amino acids. Germline assignment: CDR1 MNHEY and CDR2 SVGEGT. CDR3 amino acids: CASSIRAGDLNEQFF. The CDR3 DNA reads as TGTGCCAGCAGTATCCGAGCGGGAGATCTCAATGAGCAGTTCTTC.

This clonotype has ten or more counts. The V call is TRBV29-1, the J call TRBJ2-7; 8 positions agree with TRBD1. The CDR3 is 14 residues long. Germline values: CDR1 SQVTM, CDR2 ANQGSEA. V shed 6 bases and J 2 bases; nucleotides not matched to a gene: 9. This CDR3 reads CSVEGGQGPYEQYF. In DNA, the CDR3 is TGCAGCGTAGAGGGCGGACAGGGTCCCTACGAGCAGTACTTC.

At least ten counts were recorded for this clonotype. V gene TRBV6-2 or TRBV6-3 combines with J gene TRBJ2-7; 10 positions match TRBD2. Germline V gene sequence: CDR1 MNHEY, CDR2 SVGEGT. CDR3 length: 14 amino acids. Trimming at V came to 7 bases and at J to 6 bases, leaving 9 bases not matched to a gene. The CDR3 is CASKASGSIGEQYF. The CDR3 region has the DNA TGTGCCAGCAAGGCTAGCGGGAGTATCGGCGAGCAGTACTTC.

The gene calls are TRBV7-2 and TRBJ1-2; D uncertain. In germline, CDR1 is SGHTA, CDR2 FQGNSA. The CDR3 extends over 14 amino acids. V was clipped by 5 bases and J by 2 bases, with 12 bases between them. The CDR3 coding sequence is TGTGCCAGCAGCGGATGGACCGAGAACTATGGCTACACCTTC. As protein: CASSGWTENYGYTF. The whole variable domain, filled in from reference TRBV7-2 and TRBJ1-2, reads GAGVSQSPSNKVTEKGKDVELRCDPISGHTALYWYRQSLGQGLEFLIYFQGNSAPDKSGLPSDRFSAERTGGSVSTLTIQRTQQEDSAVYLCASSGWTENYGYTFGSGTRLTVV.

The table lists this clonotype with many counts. The V gene is TRBV6-2 or TRBV6-3, the J gene TRBJ1-5, with D maybe TRBD1 (5 bases). From germline, CDR1 is MNHEY and CDR2 SVGEGT. Between the trimmed V and J ends, which lost 1 base and 5 bases, there was a span of 12 bases. This CDR3 is built from 15 residues. The CDR3 protein is CASSYFLWGDQPQHF. In DNA, the CDR3 is TGTGCCAGCAGTTACTTCCTGTGGGGGGATCAGCCCCAGCATTTT.

A remark on this clonotype: A much larger clonotype is one base distant, so this may be a read error. The chain employs TRBV20-1 and TRBJ2-5, with 11 bases lining up with TRBD2. CDR1 and CDR2 from the germline V gene are DFQATT and SNEGSKA (reference sequence). This CDR3 contains 16 residues. Written as DNA, the CDR3 is TGCTGTGCTATTCGACTAGCGGGAAACGGTGGCGAGACCCAGTACTTC. This sequence encodes CCAIRLAGNGGETQYF.

The CDR3 DNA follows: TGTGCCAGCAGCCCCGGGGGGGACAGGGCCGAGCAGTACTTC. It is translated as CASSPGGDRAEQYF. The rearrangement links TRBV7-9 to TRBJ2-7; the D gene is possibly TRBD1 (9 bases). Trimming took 5 bases from V and 6 from J, leaving 17 bases between them. Germline-derived CDR1 and CDR2 are SEHNR and FQNEAQ (reference sequence). This CDR3 contains 14 residues.

In this sample, this clonotype turned up many times. The germline gene is not matched at one end of the junction; a read error may be the cause. V is TRBV29-1 and J is TRBJ2-3; 9 bases fit TRBD2. This CDR3 comprises 16 residues. The germline V gene encodes CDR1 SQVTM and CDR2 ANQGSEA. CDR3 coding DNA: TGTGCTGTCTGGGCTCTTAGCGGGAGAAGCACAGATACGCAGTATTTT. It encodes CAVWALSGRSTDTQYF.

Many counts were recorded for this clonotype. The chain recombines TRBV28 with TRBJ2-7, with TRBD2 as a possible D gene (6 bases). CDR3 length equals 17 residues. Germline CDR1 and CDR2: MDHEN and SYDVKM. Trimming took 2 bases from V and 3 from J, leaving 20 bases between them. The CDR3 loop reads CASSLRWGEGPGYEQYF. The CDR3 DNA reads TGTGCCAGCAGTTTACGTTGGGGGGAAGGCCCTGGCTACGAGCAGTACTTC.

This clonotype was seen just once. A much larger clone sits a single nucleotide away, making a read error possible. Lacking the conserved final phenylalanine or tryptophan, this CDR3 likely reflects a read error. This chain uses TRBV13 with TRBJ2-7; 7 nucleotides match TRBD2. Germline V CDR1 and CDR2: PRHDT, FYEKMQ (reference sequence). The V gene end was trimmed by 2 bases and the J gene end by 3 bases; junction bases not matched to a gene: 10. This CDR3 is 16 amino acids long. The CDR3 nucleotides read TGTGCCAGCAGCTTATCGTTAGCGGGTAGGGGCTACGAGCAGTACTTA. It specifies CASSLSLAGRGYEQYL.

This clonotype was recorded many times. CDR3 sequence (DNA): TGTGCCATCAGTGAGTCAGGTCTAGCGGGAACAGATACGCAGTATTTT. It codes for CAISESGLAGTDTQYF. The rearrangement uses TRBV10-3 and TRBJ2-3; TRBD2 aligns across 9 bases. The CDR3 loop spans 16 amino acids. Trimming took 0 bases from V and 3 from J; bases not matched to a gene: 4. Germline V lookup: CDR1 ENHRY, CDR2 SYGVKD.

The sample holds many counts of this clonotype. This chain joins TRBV12-3 or TRBV12-4 and TRBJ2-7; 9 nucleotides agree with TRBD1. This CDR3 has 14 amino acids. Trimming at V came to 6 bases and at J to 6 bases, leaving 9 bases not matched to a gene. The CDR3 region has the DNA TGTGCCAGCAGGACCCCGGGACAGGGTCCCGAGCAGTACTTC. It encodes CASRTPGQGPEQYF.

Ten or more counts support this clonotype. The rearrangement links TRBV15 to TRBJ1-5; D ambiguous. Trimming cost V 3 bases and J 0 bases, with 12 bases left between them. Germline V CDR1 and CDR2: LNHNV, YYDKDF (reference sequence). This CDR3 contains 16 residues. CDR3 sequence reads: CATSSHRDDSNQPQHF. The CDR3 nucleotides read TGTGCCACCAGCAGTCACAGAGACGATAGCAATCAGCCCCAGCATTTT.

This clonotype has a count of ten or more. The chain employs TRBV30 and TRBJ2-1; 14 bases agree with TRBD2. V lost 3 bases to trimming and J lost 10 bases; unmatched junction nucleotides: 8. The germline V gene encodes CDR1 GTSNPN and CDR2 SVGIG (reference sequence). CDR3 length equals 15 residues. The CDR3 spells CAWSPARLAGGEQFF. CDR3 bases: TGTGCCTGGAGCCCCGCCAGACTAGCGGGAGGGGAGCAGTTCTTC.

This clonotype was seen repeatedly, ten times or more. CDR3 in amino acids: CASSLLVRGESYEQYF. The CDR3 DNA follows: TGTGCCAGCAGCTTATTGGTCAGAGGAGAGTCCTACGAGCAGTACTTC. The chain links TRBV7-2 to TRBJ2-7; D is ambiguous. Germline V gives CDR1 SGHTA, CDR2 FQGNSA. The ends were cut back, 2 bases at V and 1 base at J, with 15 bases in the middle. The CDR3 has 16 residues.

This clonotype was seen repeatedly, ten times or more. CDR3: CASKNDAGGELFF. CDR3 sequence (DNA): TGTGCCAGTAAAAATGATGCGGGCGGGGAGCTGTTTTTT. The V and J genes are TRBV19 and TRBJ2-2; D is possibly TRBD2 (5 bases). The CDR3 loop spans 13 amino acids. Per the germline V gene, CDR1 is LNHDA and CDR2 is SQIVND (reference sequence). Trimming pared 7 bases from V and 7 bases from J, leaving 13 bases between.

This clonotype was observed at least ten times. The gene calls are TRBV12-3 or TRBV12-4 and TRBJ2-3; 8 nucleotides agree with TRBD1. This CDR3 contains 14 residues. The V segment lost 4 bases and the J segment 3 bases; nucleotides outside the gene matches: 3. The CDR3, as DNA: TGTGCCAGCAGTTCGGACAGGGCAACAGATACGCAGTATTTT. This codes for CASSSDRATDTQYF.

This clonotype was counted a few times. V usage is TRBV11-2 and J usage is TRBJ2-7; D might be TRBD1 (6 bases). The CDR3 runs 14 residues. The V gene lost 3 bases and the J gene lost 5 bases, with 14 bases spanning the gap. Germline lookup yields CDR1 SGHAT and CDR2 FQNNGV. The CDR3 DNA reads as TGTGCCAGCAGCTTTGTTGGCAGGGGCCACGAGCAGTACTTC. This codes for CASSFVGRGHEQYF.

This clonotype was found many times. The chain joins TRBV18 to TRBJ2-2; D remains unclear. The CDR3 length is 18 residues. V lost 1 base and J lost 1, with 16 bases in between. The V gene's germline CDR1 is KGHSH and CDR2 LQKENI. The CDR3 protein is CASSPLQWRRGNTGELFF. The CDR3 DNA reads TGTGCCAGCTCACCACTTCAGTGGCGGAGAGGGAACACCGGGGAGCTGTTTTTT.

This clonotype was seen at least ten times. The rearrangement links TRBV12-3 or TRBV12-4 to TRBJ2-7; 9 bases align to TRBD1. Germline trimming cut 0 bases from V and 5 bases from J; bases unmatched to any gene: 5. CDR3 length: 15 amino acids. DNA for the CDR3: TGTGCCAGCAGTTTAGCGGGACAGGGATTTCACGAGCAGTACTTC. It specifies CASSLAGQGFHEQYF.

Here the CDR3 reads CASPIQGFTGNTIYF. The CDR3 DNA reads TGTGCCAGCCCAATACAGGGGTTTACTGGAAACACCATATATTTT. The chain joins TRBV19 to TRBJ1-3; 7 bases align to TRBD1. The germline V gene encodes CDR1 LNHDA and CDR2 SQIVND (reference sequence). Unmatched junction bases numbered 10, after V lost 9 bases and J lost 2 bases. CDR3 length: 15 amino acids.

This clonotype came up many times. This rearrangement joins TRBV30 to TRBJ2-1; 14 nucleotides match TRBD2. Germline CDR1 GTSNPN, CDR2 SVGIG (reference sequence). CDR3 size: 13 residues. Unmatched junction bases numbered 6, after V lost 8 bases and J lost 9 bases. Here the CDR3 DNA reads TGTGCCACGGGACTAGCGGGAGCTGGTGAGCAGTTCTTC. It encodes CATGLAGAGEQFF.

This clonotype was counted at least ten times. The rearrangement uses TRBV4-3 and TRBJ1-3; no definite D call. CDR3 length: 15 residues. The germline V gene has CDR1 LGHNA and CDR2 YSLEER. The V gene lost 2 bases and the J gene lost 0 bases, with 8 bases spanning the gap. The CDR3 DNA reads TGCGCCAGCAGCCAATATCCCTTCTCTGGAAACACCATATATTTT. Translating gives CASSQYPFSGNTIYF.

This chain joins TRBV5-4 and TRBJ2-4, with 7 bases lining up with TRBD2. With 4 bases clipped from V and 6 bases from J, the junction kept 4 bases outside the gene matches. The germline gives CDR1 SGHNT, CDR2 YYREEE (reference sequence). The CDR3 spans 13 residues. CDR3 in amino acids: CASSPSGGNIQYF. CDR3 coding DNA: TGTGCCAGCAGCCCATCGGGGGGAAACATTCAGTACTTC.